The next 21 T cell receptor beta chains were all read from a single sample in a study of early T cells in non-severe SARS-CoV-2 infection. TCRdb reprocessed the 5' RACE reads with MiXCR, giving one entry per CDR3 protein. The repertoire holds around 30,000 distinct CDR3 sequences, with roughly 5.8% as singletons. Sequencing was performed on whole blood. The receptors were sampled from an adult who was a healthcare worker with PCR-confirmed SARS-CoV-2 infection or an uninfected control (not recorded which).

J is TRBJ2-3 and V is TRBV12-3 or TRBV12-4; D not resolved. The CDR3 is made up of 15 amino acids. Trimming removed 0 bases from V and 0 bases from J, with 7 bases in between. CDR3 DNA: TGTGCCAGCAGTTTAGCGAAGGAAAGCACAGATACGCAGTATTTT. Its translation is CASSLAKESTDTQYF.

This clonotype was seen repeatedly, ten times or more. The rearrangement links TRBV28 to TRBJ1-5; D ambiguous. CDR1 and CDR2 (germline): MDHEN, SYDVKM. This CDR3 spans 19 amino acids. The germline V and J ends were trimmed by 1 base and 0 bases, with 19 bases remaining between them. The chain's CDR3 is CASSLSGLLRSDSNQPQHF. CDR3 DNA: TGTGCCAGCAGTTTATCGGGCTTACTGAGATCGGATAGCAATCAGCCCCAGCATTTT.

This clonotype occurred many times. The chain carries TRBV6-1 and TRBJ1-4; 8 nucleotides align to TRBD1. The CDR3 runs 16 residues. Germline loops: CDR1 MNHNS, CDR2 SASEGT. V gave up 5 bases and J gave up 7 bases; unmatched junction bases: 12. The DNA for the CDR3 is TGTGCCAGCAGTCAAAAGAAGGGGGGACAGGCTGAAAAACTGTTTTTT. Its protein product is CASSQKKGGQAEKLFF.

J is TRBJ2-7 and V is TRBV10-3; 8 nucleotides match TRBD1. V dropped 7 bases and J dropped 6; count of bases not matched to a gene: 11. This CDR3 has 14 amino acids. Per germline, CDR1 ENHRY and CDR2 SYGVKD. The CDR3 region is CAIKPGQGAGEQYF. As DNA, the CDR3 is TGTGCCATCAAACCCGGACAGGGCGCCGGCGAGCAGTACTTC.

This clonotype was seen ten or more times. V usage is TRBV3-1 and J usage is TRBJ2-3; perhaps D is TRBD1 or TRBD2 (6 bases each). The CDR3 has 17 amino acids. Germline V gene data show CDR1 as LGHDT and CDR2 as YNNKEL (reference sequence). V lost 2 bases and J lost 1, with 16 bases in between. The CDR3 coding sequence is TGTGCCAGCAGCCAAACCTTAGGGGGGAAGGGCACAGATACGCAGTATTTT. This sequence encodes CASSQTLGGKGTDTQYF.

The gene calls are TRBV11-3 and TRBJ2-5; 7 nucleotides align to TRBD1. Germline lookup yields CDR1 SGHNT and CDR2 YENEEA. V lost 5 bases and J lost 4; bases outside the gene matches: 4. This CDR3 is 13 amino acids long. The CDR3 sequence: CASSNRQGETQYF. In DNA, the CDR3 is TGTGCCAGCAGCAATCGACAGGGAGAGACCCAGTACTTC. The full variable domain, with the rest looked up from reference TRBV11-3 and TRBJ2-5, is EAGVVQSPRYKIIEKKQPVAFWCNPISGHNTLYWYLQNLGQGPELLIRYENEEAVDDSQLPKDRFSAERLKGVDSTLKIQPAELGDSAVYLCASSNRQGETQYFGPGTRLLVL.

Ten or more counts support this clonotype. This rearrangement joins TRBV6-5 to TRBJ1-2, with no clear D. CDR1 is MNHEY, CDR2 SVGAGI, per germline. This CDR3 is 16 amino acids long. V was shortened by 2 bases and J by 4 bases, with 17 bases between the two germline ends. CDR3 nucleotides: TGTGCCAGCAGTTACACTAGCACAGACACCTTCTATGGCTACACCTTC. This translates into CASSYTSTDTFYGYTF.

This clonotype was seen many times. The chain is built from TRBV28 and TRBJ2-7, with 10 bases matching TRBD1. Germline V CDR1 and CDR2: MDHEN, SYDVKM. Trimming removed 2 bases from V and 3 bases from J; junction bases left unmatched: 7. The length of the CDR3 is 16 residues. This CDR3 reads CASSLPDRGPHYEQYF. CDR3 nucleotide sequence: TGTGCCAGCAGTTTACCAGACAGGGGGCCCCACTACGAGCAGTACTTC.

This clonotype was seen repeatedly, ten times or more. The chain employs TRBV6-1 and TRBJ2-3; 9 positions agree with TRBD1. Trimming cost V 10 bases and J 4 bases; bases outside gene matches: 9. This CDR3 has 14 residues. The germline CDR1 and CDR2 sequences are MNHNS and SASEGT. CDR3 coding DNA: TGTGCCACAGTTAAGGACAGGGGATCAGATACGCAGTATTTT. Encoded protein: CATVKDRGSDTQYF.

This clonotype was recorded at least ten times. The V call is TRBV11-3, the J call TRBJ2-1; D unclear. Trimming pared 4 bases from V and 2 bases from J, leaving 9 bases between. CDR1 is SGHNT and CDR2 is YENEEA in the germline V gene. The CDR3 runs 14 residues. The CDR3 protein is CASSSARAYNEQFF. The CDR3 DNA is TGTGCCAGCAGCTCTGCCCGAGCCTACAATGAGCAGTTCTTC.

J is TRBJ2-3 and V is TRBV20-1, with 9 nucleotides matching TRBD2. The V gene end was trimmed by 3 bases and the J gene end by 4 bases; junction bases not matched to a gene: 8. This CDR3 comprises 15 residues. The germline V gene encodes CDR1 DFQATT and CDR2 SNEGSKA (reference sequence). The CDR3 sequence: CSASAWAGGPDTQYF. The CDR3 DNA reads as TGCAGTGCTAGCGCTTGGGCGGGAGGGCCAGATACGCAGTATTTT.

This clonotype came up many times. CDR3: CASSRRSPRLAGVWTQYF. For the CDR3, the DNA is TGTGCCAGCAGCCGCAGGTCCCCCAGACTAGCGGGAGTTTGGACCCAGTACTTC. V and J are TRBV3-1 and TRBJ2-5; TRBD2 matches 12 bases. V lost 4 bases and J lost 7; bases outside the gene matches: 16. The length of the CDR3 is 18 residues. Germline-derived CDR1 and CDR2 are LGHDT and YNNKEL (reference sequence).

CDR3: CASSLTIRRTEAFF. In DNA form, the CDR3 reads TGTGCCAGCAGCTTAACCATCCGAAGGACTGAAGCTTTCTTT. The rearrangement uses TRBV11-2 and TRBJ1-1; D call uncertain. V shed 2 bases and J shed 5 bases, with 12 bases lying between them. Per the germline V gene, CDR1 is SGHAT and CDR2 is FQNNGV. The CDR3 has 14 amino acids. The full variable domain, its missing parts supplied by reference TRBV11-2 and TRBJ1-1, is EAGVAQSPRYKIIEKRQSVAFWCNPISGHATLYWYQQILGQGPKLLIQFQNNGVVDDSQLPKDRFSAERLKGVDSTLKIQPAKLEDSAVYLCASSLTIRRTEAFFGQGTRLTVV.

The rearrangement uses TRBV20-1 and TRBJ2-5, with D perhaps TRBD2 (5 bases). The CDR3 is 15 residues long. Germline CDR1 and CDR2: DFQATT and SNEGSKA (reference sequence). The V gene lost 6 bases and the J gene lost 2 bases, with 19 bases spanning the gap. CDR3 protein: CSAQIVGGGQETQYF. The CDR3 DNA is TGCAGTGCGCAAATTGTTGGCGGAGGACAAGAGACCCAGTACTTC.

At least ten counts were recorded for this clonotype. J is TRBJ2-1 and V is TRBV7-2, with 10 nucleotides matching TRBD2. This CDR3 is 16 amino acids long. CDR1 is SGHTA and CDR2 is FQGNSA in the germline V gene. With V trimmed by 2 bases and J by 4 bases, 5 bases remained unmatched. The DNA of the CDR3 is TGTGCCAGCAGCTTACCGGGACTAGCGTTTTACAATGAGCAGTTCTTC. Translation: CASSLPGLAFYNEQFF.

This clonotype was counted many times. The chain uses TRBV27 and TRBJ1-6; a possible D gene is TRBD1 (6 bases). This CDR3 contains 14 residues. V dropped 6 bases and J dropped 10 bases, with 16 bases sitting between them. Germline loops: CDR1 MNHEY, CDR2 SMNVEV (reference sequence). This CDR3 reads CASRATGRGSPLHF. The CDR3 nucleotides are TGTGCCAGCAGAGCAACAGGGAGAGGGTCACCCCTCCACTTT.

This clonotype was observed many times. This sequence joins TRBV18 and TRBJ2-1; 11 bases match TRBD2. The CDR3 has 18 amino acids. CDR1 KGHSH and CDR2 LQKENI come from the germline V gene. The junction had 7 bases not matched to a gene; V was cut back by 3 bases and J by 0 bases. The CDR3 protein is CASSPPGLAASSYNEQFF. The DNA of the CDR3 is TGTGCCAGCTCACCTCCGGGACTAGCGGCTAGCTCCTACAATGAGCAGTTCTTC.

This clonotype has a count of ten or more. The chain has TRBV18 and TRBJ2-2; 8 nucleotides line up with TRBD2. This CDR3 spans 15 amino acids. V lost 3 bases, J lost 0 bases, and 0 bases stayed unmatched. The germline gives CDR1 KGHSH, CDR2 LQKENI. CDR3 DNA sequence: TGTGCCAGCTCACCGGGACTAGCGAACACCGGGGAGCTGTTTTTT. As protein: CASSPGLANTGELFF.

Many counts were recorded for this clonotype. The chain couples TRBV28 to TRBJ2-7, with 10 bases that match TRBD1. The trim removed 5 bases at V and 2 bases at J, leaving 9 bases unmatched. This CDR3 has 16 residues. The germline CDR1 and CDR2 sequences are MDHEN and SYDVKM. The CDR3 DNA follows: TGTGCCAGCAGTCCCTGGCGGACAGGGGGAACCTACGAGCAGTACTTC. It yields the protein CASSPWRTGGTYEQYF.

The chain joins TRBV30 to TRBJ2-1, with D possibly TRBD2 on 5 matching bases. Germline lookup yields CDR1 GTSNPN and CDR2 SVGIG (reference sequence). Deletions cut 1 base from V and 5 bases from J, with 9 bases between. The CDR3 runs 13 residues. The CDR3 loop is CAWSGGRDNEQFF. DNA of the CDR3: TGTGCCTGGAGTGGCGGGCGGGACAATGAGCAGTTCTTC.

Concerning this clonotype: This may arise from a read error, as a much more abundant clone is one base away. CDR3 sequence (DNA): TGTGTCACCAGTGATCCCCCCTGGGGGAGCGGGAGACCGAACACCGGGGAGCTGTTTTTT. Translated, it gives CVTSDPPWGSGRPNTGELFF. The chain carries TRBV24-1 and TRBJ2-2, with TRBD2 matching 8 bases. CDR3 length: 20 amino acids. CDR1 KGHDR and CDR2 SFDVKD come from the germline V gene.